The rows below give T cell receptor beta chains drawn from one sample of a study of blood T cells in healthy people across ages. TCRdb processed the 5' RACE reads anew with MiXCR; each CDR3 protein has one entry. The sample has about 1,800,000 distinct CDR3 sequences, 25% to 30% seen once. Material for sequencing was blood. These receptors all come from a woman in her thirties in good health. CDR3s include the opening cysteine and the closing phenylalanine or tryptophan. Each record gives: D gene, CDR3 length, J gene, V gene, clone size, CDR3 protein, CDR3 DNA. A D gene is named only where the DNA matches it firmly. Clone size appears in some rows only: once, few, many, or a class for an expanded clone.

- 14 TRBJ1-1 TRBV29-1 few CSVVGGAENTEAFF TGCAGCGTTGTCGGGGGGGCTGAGAACACTGAAGCTTTCTTT
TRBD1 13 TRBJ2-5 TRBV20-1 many CSARADREETQYF TGCAGTGCTAGAGCGGACAGGGAAGAGACCCAGTACTTC
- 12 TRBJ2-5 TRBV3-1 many CATTQSHETQYF TGTGCCACCACACAAAGCCACGAGACCCAGTACTTC
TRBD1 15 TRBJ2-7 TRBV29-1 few CSVELRDRDSYEQYF TGCAGCGTTGAATTGAGGGACAGGGATTCCTACGAGCAGTACTTC
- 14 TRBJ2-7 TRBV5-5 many CASSSPVQGVEQYF TGTGCCAGCAGCTCCCCCGTGCAGGGAGTCGAGCAGTACTTC
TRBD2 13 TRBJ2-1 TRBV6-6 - CAIGTSGGNEQFF TGTGCCATCGGGACTAGCGGGGGCAATGAGCAGTTCTTC
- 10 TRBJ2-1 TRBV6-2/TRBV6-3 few CARDPHEQFF TGTGCCAGGGATCCTCATGAGCAGTTCTTC
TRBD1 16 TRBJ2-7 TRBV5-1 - CASSLRTGPPYYEQYF TGCGCCAGCAGCTTGCGGACAGGACCCCCGTACTACGAGCAGTACTTC
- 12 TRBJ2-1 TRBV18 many CASSQPRNEQFF TGTGCCAGCTCACAGCCGAGGAATGAGCAGTTCTTC
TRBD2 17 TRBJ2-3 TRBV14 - CASSQRRTSGGTDTQYF TGTGCCAGCAGCCAGCGAAGGACTAGCGGGGGGACAGATACGCAGTATTTT
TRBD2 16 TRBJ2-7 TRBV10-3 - CAISEGGLAGVYEQYF TGTGCCATCAGTGAAGGTGGGCTAGCGGGGGTCTACGAGCAGTACTTC
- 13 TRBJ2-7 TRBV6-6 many CASSYSSWDEQYF TGTGCCAGCAGTTACTCTTCGTGGGACGAGCAGTACTTC
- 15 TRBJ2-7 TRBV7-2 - CASSRRGEGHYEQYF TGTGCCAGCAGTCGCAGGGGGGAGGGCCACTACGAGCAGTACTTC
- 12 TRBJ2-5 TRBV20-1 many CSARSSLGTQYF TGCAGTGCCAGGTCATCCCTGGGGACCCAGTACTTC